Shown below are 31 T cell receptor beta chains from a single sample sequenced in a study of chemoradiotherapy in HPV16-positive cancers. Libraries were prepared by immunoSEQ multiplex PCR; TCRdb keeps only in-frame clonotypes and omits some of them. The sample shows about 22,000 clones, 70% to 90% of them seen only once. This specimen consisted of blood, obtained from a patient who underwent chemoradiotherapy. These receptors originate from a human donor with HPV-associated anogenital cancer.

The V gene is TRBV11-3, the J gene TRBJ2-5, with 10 bases aligning to TRBD2. Trimming cost V 5 bases and J 4 bases; bases outside gene matches: 7. Germline V gene sequence: CDR1 SGHNT, CDR2 YENEEA. The CDR3 is made up of 15 amino acids. The CDR3 region has the DNA TGTGCCAGCAGCGATAGCGGGGGGACGCGAGAGACCCAGTACTTC. This sequence encodes CASSDSGGTRETQYF.

The chain carries TRBV7-6 and TRBJ2-7; D gene ambiguous. Per the germline V gene, CDR1 is SGHVS and CDR2 is FNYEAQ. The CDR3 length is 11 residues. V was trimmed by 7 bases and J by 3 bases, leaving 7 bases between them. CDR3 sequence reads: CASKGGYEQYF. The CDR3, as DNA: TGTGCCAGCAAAGGCGGCTACGAGCAGTACTTC.

This chain uses TRBV14 with TRBJ1-1; the match to TRBD1 covers 11 bases. Germline CDR1 and CDR2: SGHDN and FVKESK. Trimming took 1 base from V and 10 from J; bases not matched to a gene: 2. The CDR3 is 13 residues long. CDR3 nucleotide sequence: TGTGCCAGCAGCCAAGCTGGGACAGGGGGAGCTTTCTTT. Translating it yields CASSQAGTGGAFF.

This clone was seen only a few times. The chain combines TRBV4-1 with TRBJ1-1; D remains unclear. The CDR3 has 19 amino acids. CDR1 and CDR2 (germline): MGHRA, YSYEKL. V lost 0 bases and J 5 bases, leaving 25 bases between the germline ends. Here the CDR3 reads CASSQEKEGGYNGGTEAFF. CDR3 bases: TGCGCCAGCAGCCAAGAAAAAGAGGGCGGATATAACGGTGGAACTGAAGCTTTCTTT.

This sequence joins TRBV5-1 and TRBJ2-2, with D possibly TRBD2 on 5 matching bases. The CDR3 is made up of 13 amino acids. The V gene lost 6 bases and the J gene lost 1 base, with 7 bases spanning the gap. Germline lookup yields CDR1 SGHRS and CDR2 YFSETQ. CDR3 in DNA: TGCGCCAGCATGGAGGTGAACACCGGGGAGCTGTTTTTT. Translation gives CASMEVNTGELFF. Complete variable domain (other parts from reference TRBV5-1 and TRBJ2-2): KAGVTQTPRYLIKTRGQQVTLSCSPISGHRSVSWYQQTPGQGLQFLFEYFSETQRNKGNFPGRFSGRQFSNSRSEMNVSTLELGDSALYLCASMEVNTGELFFGEGSRLTVL.

Worth noting for this clone: The sample carries other DNA sequences with the same CDR3. The chain employs TRBV4-1 and TRBJ1-3; no clear D gene. Trimming removed 1 base at V and 2 bases at J, with 6 bases between. The length of the CDR3 is 14 residues. Looked up from germline, CDR1 is MGHRA and CDR2 is YSYEKL. CDR3 nucleotide sequence: TGCGCCAGCAGCCAAGGGGATGCTGGAAACACCATATATTTT. Translated: CASSQGDAGNTIYF.

The chain combines TRBV30 with TRBJ1-1; no reliable D call. The CDR3 consists of 12 residues. V lost 1 base and J 4 bases, leaving 7 bases between the germline ends. In germline, CDR1 is GTSNPN, CDR2 SVGIG (reference sequence). The CDR3 coding sequence is TGTGCCTGGAGTGCTCGGCGCACTGAAGCTTTCTTT. Protein: CAWSARRTEAFF.

The chain employs TRBV6-1 and TRBJ2-7; TRBD1 aligns across 7 bases. V dropped 4 bases and J dropped 7; count of bases not matched to a gene: 1. From germline, CDR1 is MNHNS and CDR2 SASEGT. The CDR3 length is 11 residues. Here the CDR3 reads CASSGDREQYV. The DNA for the CDR3 is TGTGCCAGCAGTGGGGACAGAGAGCAGTACGTC.

The V gene is TRBV4-2, the J gene TRBJ2-3; 11 bases fit TRBD2. Germline V gene sequence: CDR1 LGHNA, CDR2 YNFKEQ. V shed 4 bases and J 2 bases; nucleotides not matched to a gene: 5. The CDR3 contains 16 residues. CDR3 DNA sequence: TGTGCCAGCAGCCTTACTAGCGGGGGAGACACAGATACGCAGTATTTT. Residues: CASSLTSGGDTDTQYF.

The V call is TRBV6-1, the J call TRBJ1-1; D perhaps matches TRBD1 (5 bases). Germline V CDR1 and CDR2: MNHNS, SASEGT. The V and J ends lost 4 bases and 1 base respectively, with 10 bases between them. There are 14 residues in the CDR3. The DNA for the CDR3 is TGTGCCAGCAGTGTTCAGGGCGGGAACACTGAAGCTTTCTTT. Amino acid sequence: CASSVQGGNTEAFF.

This clone has a handful of counts. The chain carries TRBV6-1 and TRBJ1-4, with D tentatively TRBD1 (5 bases). This CDR3 region has 15 residues. Germline V gene sequence: CDR1 MNHNS, CDR2 SASEGT. V lost 1 base to trimming and J lost 10 bases, with 16 bases between them. CDR3 in amino acids: CASSEEAGTVRKLFF. In DNA, the CDR3 is TGTGCCAGCAGTGAAGAAGCGGGGACGGTGAGAAAACTGTTTTTT.

The J gene is TRBJ2-1, the V gene TRBV7-2; D is ambiguous. This CDR3 has 12 amino acids. V lost 7 bases, J lost 10 bases, and 14 bases lay in between. Germline V gene lookup returns CDR1 SGHTA and CDR2 FQGNSA. CDR3 DNA sequence: TGTGCCAGCACCTCCGTTTTTGGGGAGCAGTTCTTC. This gives the protein CASTSVFGEQFF.

The chain uses TRBV14 and TRBJ2-3; 11 nucleotides match TRBD2. V shed 2 bases and J 3 bases; nucleotides not matched to a gene: 7. CDR1 SGHDN and CDR2 FVKESK come from the germline V gene. This CDR3 has 17 amino acids. CDR3 DNA: TGTGCCAGCAGCCAAACTAAAGGGACTAGCGGAACAGATACGCAGTATTTT. Translation: CASSQTKGTSGTDTQYF.

The V call is TRBV19, the J call TRBJ1-2; TRBD1 agrees at 10 bases. The CDR3 sequence is 18 residues long. V was clipped by 2 bases and J by 4 bases; unmatched bases: 13. The germline gives CDR1 LNHDA, CDR2 SQIVND (reference sequence). CDR3 sequence (DNA): TGTGCCAGTAGTATAACCGCCCTCCCGGGACAGGGGAGCTATGGCTACACCTTC. The encoded protein is CASSITALPGQGSYGYTF.

The chain joins TRBV7-9 to TRBJ2-3; 11 nucleotides line up with TRBD1. The CDR3 consists of 16 residues. V was clipped by 7 bases and J by 6 bases; unmatched bases: 12. Germline CDR1 SEHNR, CDR2 FQNEAQ (reference sequence). The CDR3 spells CASIAGDRGIGDTQYF. The CDR3 nucleotides read TGTGCCAGCATCGCGGGGGACAGGGGGATAGGGGATACGCAGTATTTT.

In regard to this clone: The junction shows a germline mismatch at one end, possibly a read error. This chain connects TRBV5-1 to TRBJ1-1, with D tentatively TRBD1 (5 bases). The germline V gene encodes CDR1 SGHRS and CDR2 YFSETQ. The CDR3 is 12 residues long. The CDR3 region is CASSLRGTEAFF. DNA for the CDR3: TGTGCCAGCAGCTTGAGGGGCACTGAAGCTTTCTTT.

As DNA, the CDR3 is TGTGCCAGCGGAGCCTCTGGGGCCAACGTCCTGACTTTC. Translation: CASGASGANVLTF. The rearrangement uses TRBV2 and TRBJ2-6; the D is unclear. Germline loops: CDR1 SNHLY, CDR2 FYNNEI. V lost 8 bases to trimming and J lost 0 bases, with 5 bases between them. The CDR3 sequence is 13 residues long. The variable domain in full, with the rest retrieved from reference TRBV2 and TRBJ2-6, is EPEVTQTPSHQVTQMGQEVILRCVPISNHLYFYWYRQILGQKVEFLVSFYNNEISEKSEIFDDQFSVERPDGSNFTLKIRSTKLEDSAMYFCASGASGANVLTFGAGSRLTVL.

This chain connects TRBV7-6 to TRBJ2-5; 8 bases are a match to TRBD1. The CDR3 runs to 15 residues. CDR1 is SGHVS, CDR2 FNYEAQ, per germline. With V trimmed by 0 bases and J by 6 bases, 6 bases remained unmatched. The CDR3 DNA is TGTGCCAGCAGCTTAGCTTACCGGGACAGGAAGACCCAGTACTTC. It specifies CASSLAYRDRKTQYF.

CDR3 DNA: TGTGCTAGTGGTTTGGTCGGACCACGCAATGAGCAGTTCTTC. This encodes CASGLVGPRNEQFF. The V call is TRBV12-5, the J call TRBJ2-1, with D hard to call. The CDR3 extends over 14 amino acids. V shed 0 bases and J shed 6 bases, with 9 bases lying between them. The germline CDR1 and CDR2 sequences are LGHNT and FRNRAP.

The rearrangement links TRBV7-9 to TRBJ2-5; TRBD2 matches at 10 bases. CDR1 is SEHNR and CDR2 is FQNEAQ in the germline V gene (reference sequence). The CDR3 is 15 amino acids. V trimming: 4 bases; J trimming: 5 bases; junction bases outside the gene matches: 7. CDR3 nucleotide sequence: TGTGCCAGCAGCTCGCTAGCGGGGGAGAGGGAGACCCAGTACTTC. It translates to CASSSLAGERETQYF.

This chain links TRBV25-1 with TRBJ2-1; 7 nucleotides align to TRBD1. Trimming cost V 4 bases and J 8 bases; bases outside gene matches: 14. Germline V gene lookup returns CDR1 MGHDK and CDR2 SYGVNS. The CDR3 spans 16 residues. CDR3 protein: CASSGRQGASGDEQFF. CDR3 nucleotides: TGTGCCAGCAGTGGCCGACAGGGAGCTTCCGGGGATGAGCAGTTCTTC.

This chain links TRBV4-1 with TRBJ2-7; 7 bases align to TRBD1. In germline, CDR1 is MGHRA, CDR2 YSYEKL. CDR3 size: 14 residues. Trimming removed 4 bases from V and 1 base from J; junction bases left unmatched: 4. CDR3 loop: CASSPPGQSYEQYF. The CDR3 DNA sequence: TGCGCCAGCAGCCCCCCGGGACAGTCCTACGAGCAGTACTTC.

The chain uses TRBV30 and TRBJ2-5, with D perhaps TRBD1 (6 bases). The J call may be mistaken, given a closer DNA end match to TRBJ2-7. The CDR3 runs 13 residues. In germline, CDR1 is GTSNPN, CDR2 SVGIG (reference sequence). Here the CDR3 reads CAFHDRRNYEQYF. DNA for the CDR3: TGTGCCTTCCACGACAGGAGAAACTACGAGCAGTACTTC.

The rearrangement joins TRBV2 to TRBJ1-2; D remains unclear. The V end was cut by 0 bases, the J end by 4 bases, with 6 bases between. The CDR3 covers 13 residues. The germline V gene encodes CDR1 SNHLY and CDR2 FYNNEI. In DNA, the CDR3 is TGTGCCAGCAGTGAAGCTCGGGGCTATGGCTACACCTTC. Translation gives CASSEARGYGYTF.

V and J are TRBV7-9 and TRBJ2-3; TRBD2 aligns across 8 bases. The CDR3 totals 15 residues. Germline CDR1 is SEHNR and CDR2 is FQNEAQ (reference sequence). V shed 3 bases and J 8 bases; nucleotides not matched to a gene: 10. In DNA, the CDR3 is TGTGCCAGCAGCTTCTTGACCGGGACTAGTGGTACGCAGTATTTT. This codes for CASSFLTGTSGTQYF.

This clone was seen a single time. This chain joins TRBV5-1 and TRBJ1-2; D is possibly TRBD1 (5 bases). The CDR3 totals 13 residues. Germline values: CDR1 SGHRS, CDR2 YFSETQ. The germline V and J ends were trimmed by 5 bases and 3 bases, with 11 bases remaining between them. CDR3 sequence reads: CASSETDYYGYTF. The CDR3 nucleotides are TGCGCCAGCAGTGAGACAGACTACTATGGCTACACCTTC.

The genes are TRBV6-5 and TRBJ1-2; D is perhaps TRBD1 (6 bases). CDR3 size: 16 residues. The ends were cut back, 4 bases at V and 0 bases at J, with 15 bases in the middle. Germline CDR1 is MNHEY and CDR2 is SVGAGI. The CDR3 DNA reads TGTGCCAGCAGTTTAGGGGGTGCGGGGCCTAACTATGGCTACACCTTC. It is translated as CASSLGGAGPNYGYTF.

This clone came up a few times. V and J are TRBV7-3 and TRBJ2-5; 7 bases line up with TRBD2. The germline CDR1 and CDR2 sequences are SGHTA and FQGTGA. Losses at the gene ends were 3 bases for V and 2 bases for J; bases not matched to a gene: 6. The CDR3 is made up of 15 amino acids. Here the CDR3 reads CASSLVGGVQETQYF. CDR3 nucleotides: TGTGCCAGCAGCTTGGTGGGAGGGGTACAAGAGACCCAGTACTTC.

This clone was detected only once. This chain uses TRBV5-6 with TRBJ2-7; 7 bases align to TRBD1. CDR3 length equals 15 residues. In germline, CDR1 is SGHDT, CDR2 YYEEEE. With 3 bases clipped from V and 7 bases from J, the junction kept 13 bases outside the gene matches. The CDR3 sequence is CASSWTGQELLEQYF. CDR3 in DNA: TGTGCCAGCAGCTGGACTGGACAGGAGCTCCTGGAGCAGTACTTC. The full variable domain, rest sourced from reference TRBV5-6 and TRBJ2-7, is DAGVTQSPTHLIKTRGQQVTLRCSPKSGHDTVSWYQQALGQGPQFIFQYYEEEERQRGNFPDRFSGHQFPNYSSELNVNALLLGDSALYLCASSWTGQELLEQYFGPGTRLTVT.

The chain carries TRBV5-1 and TRBJ2-2, with TRBD1 identical over 11 bases. J was trimmed by 7 bases and V by 4 bases; bases with no gene match: 3. This CDR3 contains 14 residues. The V gene's germline CDR1 is SGHRS and CDR2 YFSETQ. This CDR3 is CASSRDRGVGELFF. The CDR3 DNA sequence: TGCGCCAGCAGCCGGGACAGGGGGGTCGGGGAGCTGTTTTTT.

The chain combines TRBV7-2 with TRBJ1-2, with D maybe TRBD1 (6 bases). Germline-derived CDR1 and CDR2 are SGHTA and FQGNSA. The V and J ends lost 1 base and 7 bases respectively, with 7 bases between them. CDR3 length: 12 residues. DNA of the CDR3: TGTGCCAGCAGCTTAGGCAGGGGTGGCTACACCTTC. It specifies CASSLGRGGYTF.